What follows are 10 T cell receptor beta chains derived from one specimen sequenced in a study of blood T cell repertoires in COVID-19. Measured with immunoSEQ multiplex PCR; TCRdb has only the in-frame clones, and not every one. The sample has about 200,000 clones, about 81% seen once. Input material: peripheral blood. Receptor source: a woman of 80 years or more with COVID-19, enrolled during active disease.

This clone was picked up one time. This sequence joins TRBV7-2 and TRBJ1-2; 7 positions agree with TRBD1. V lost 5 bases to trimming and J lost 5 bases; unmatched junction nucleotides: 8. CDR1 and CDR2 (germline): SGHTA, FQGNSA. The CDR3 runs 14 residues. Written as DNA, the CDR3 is TGTGCCAGCAGCCTAGGGACAGCCCTATATGGCTACACCTTC. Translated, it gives CASSLGTALYGYTF.

The CDR3 reads CASSFGLSPEQPQHF. CDR3 in DNA: TGTGCCAGCAGCTTTGGCCTGTCCCCGGAGCAGCCCCAGCATTTT. The chain is built from TRBV5-6 and TRBJ1-5; unclear D gene. Trimming removed 2 bases from V and 7 bases from J, with 16 bases in between. Germline CDR1 SGHDT, CDR2 YYEEEE. The CDR3 consists of 15 residues. Supplemented by reference TRBV5-6 and TRBJ1-5, the full variable domain reads DAGVTQSPTHLIKTRGQQVTLRCSPKSGHDTVSWYQQALGQGPQFIFQYYEEEERQRGNFPDRFSGHQFPNYSSELNVNALLLGDSALYLCASSFGLSPEQPQHFGDGTRLSIL.

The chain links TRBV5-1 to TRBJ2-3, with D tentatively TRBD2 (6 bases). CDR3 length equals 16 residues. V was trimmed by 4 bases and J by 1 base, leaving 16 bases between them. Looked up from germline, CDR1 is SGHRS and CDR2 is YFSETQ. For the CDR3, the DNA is TGCGCCAGCAGCGTGGGGGGTGGGAGTCGCACAGATACGCAGTATTTT. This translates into CASSVGGGSRTDTQYF.

The DNA of the CDR3 is TGTGCCAGCAGTTCCTCTTGGAGGGGGCGAGAGACCCAGTACTTC. Translation gives CASSSSWRGRETQYF. The chain links TRBV28 to TRBJ2-5, with a weak D call TRBD1 (7 bases). The V end lost 4 bases, the J end lost 4 bases, and 16 bases lay between the germline ends. Germline loops: CDR1 MDHEN, CDR2 SYDVKM. The CDR3 length is 15 residues.

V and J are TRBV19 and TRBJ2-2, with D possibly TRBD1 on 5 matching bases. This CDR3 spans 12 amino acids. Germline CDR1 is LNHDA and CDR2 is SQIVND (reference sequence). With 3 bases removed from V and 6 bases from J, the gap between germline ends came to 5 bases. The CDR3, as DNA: TGTGCCAGTAGTATGGGGCCCGGGGAGCTGTTTTTT. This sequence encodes CASSMGPGELFF.

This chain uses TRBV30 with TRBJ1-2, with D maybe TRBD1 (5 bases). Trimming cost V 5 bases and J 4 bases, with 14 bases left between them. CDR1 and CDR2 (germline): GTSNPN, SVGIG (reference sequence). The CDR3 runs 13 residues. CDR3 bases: TGTGCCTGGGTCAGGGAGGCGAGCTATGGCTACACCTTC. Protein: CAWVREASYGYTF.

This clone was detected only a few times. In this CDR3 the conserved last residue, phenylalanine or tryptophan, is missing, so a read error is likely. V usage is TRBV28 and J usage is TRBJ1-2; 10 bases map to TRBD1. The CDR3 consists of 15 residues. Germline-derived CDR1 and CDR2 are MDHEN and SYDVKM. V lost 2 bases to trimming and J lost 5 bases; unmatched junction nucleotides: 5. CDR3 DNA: TGTGCCAGCAGTTTAATTCCGGGACAGGGGTATGGCTACACCTAC. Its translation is CASSLIPGQGYGYTY.

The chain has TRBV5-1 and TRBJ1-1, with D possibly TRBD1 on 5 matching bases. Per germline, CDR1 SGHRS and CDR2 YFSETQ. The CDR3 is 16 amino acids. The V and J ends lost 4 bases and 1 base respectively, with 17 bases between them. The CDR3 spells CASSGLVLDKNTEAFF. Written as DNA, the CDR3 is TGCGCCAGCAGCGGACTAGTTCTGGACAAGAACACTGAAGCTTTCTTT.

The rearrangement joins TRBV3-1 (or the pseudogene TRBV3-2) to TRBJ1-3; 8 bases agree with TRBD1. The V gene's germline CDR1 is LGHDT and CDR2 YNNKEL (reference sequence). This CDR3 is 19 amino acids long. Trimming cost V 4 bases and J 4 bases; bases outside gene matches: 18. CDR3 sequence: CASSPMRTGNVGTGNTIYF. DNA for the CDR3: TGTGCCAGCAGCCCGATGCGGACAGGGAACGTTGGTACCGGAAACACCATATATTTT.

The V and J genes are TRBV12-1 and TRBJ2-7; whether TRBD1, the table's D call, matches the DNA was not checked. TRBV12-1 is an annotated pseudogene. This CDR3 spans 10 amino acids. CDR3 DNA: TGTGCCAGCAGCCCATACGAGCAGTACTTC. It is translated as CASSPYEQYF.